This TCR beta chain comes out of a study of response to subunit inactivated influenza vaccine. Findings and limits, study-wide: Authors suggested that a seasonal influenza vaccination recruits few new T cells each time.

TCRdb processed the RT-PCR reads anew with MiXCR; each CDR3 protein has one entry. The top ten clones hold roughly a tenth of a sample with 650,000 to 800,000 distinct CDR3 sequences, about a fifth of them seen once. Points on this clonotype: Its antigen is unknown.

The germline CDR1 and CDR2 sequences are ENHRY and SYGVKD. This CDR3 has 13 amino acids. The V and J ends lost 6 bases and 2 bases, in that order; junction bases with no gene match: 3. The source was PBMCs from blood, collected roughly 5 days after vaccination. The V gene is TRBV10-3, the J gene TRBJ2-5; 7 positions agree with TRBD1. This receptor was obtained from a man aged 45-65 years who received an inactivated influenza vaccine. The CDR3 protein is CAISPGQQETQYF. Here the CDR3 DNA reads TGTGCCATCAGCCCGGGACAGCAAGAGACCCAGTACTTC.